One sample yielded the 32 T cell receptor beta chains listed below, sequenced in a study of blood T cell repertoires in COVID-19. Some clones are missing from TCRdb's copy, which holds only in-frame ones; the method was immunoSEQ multiplex PCR. The sample has approximately 99,000 clones; roughly 88% are singletons. The sequencing sample was made of peripheral blood. The receptors shown here come from a human donor in a cohort sampled during active COVID-19.

There are a few counts of this clone. The rearrangement joins TRBV6-5 to TRBJ1-4, with a tentative D call TRBD1 (6 bases). Germline loops: CDR1 MNHEY, CDR2 SVGAGI. The CDR3 totals 13 residues. Trimming shortened V by 5 bases and J by 8 bases, and 12 bases separated the two germline ends. CDR3: CASSRKDSEKLFF. CDR3 bases: TGTGCCAGCAGTCGCAAGGACAGCGAAAAACTGTTTTTT.

The V gene is TRBV2, the J gene TRBJ2-1, with 9 bases aligning to TRBD2. The CDR3 loop spans 16 amino acids. Germline CDR1 is SNHLY and CDR2 is FYNNEI. The V and J ends lost 4 bases and 8 bases, in that order; junction bases with no gene match: 12. CDR3 residues: CASSGLGLAGLDEQFF. As DNA, the CDR3 is TGTGCCAGCAGTGGCCTAGGGCTAGCGGGATTGGATGAGCAGTTCTTC. The full variable domain, in which reference TRBV2 and TRBJ2-1 provide the parts outside the CDR3, is EPEVTQTPSHQVTQMGQEVILRCVPISNHLYFYWYRQILGQKVEFLVSFYNNEISEKSEIFDDQFSVERPDGSNFTLKIRSTKLEDSAMYFCASSGLGLAGLDEQFFGPGTRLTVL.

The V and J genes are TRBV27 and TRBJ1-1; D may be TRBD1 (5 bases). Germline CDR1 MNHEY, CDR2 SMNVEV (reference sequence). The germline V and J ends were trimmed by 5 bases and 1 base, with 14 bases remaining between them. The CDR3 covers 15 residues. As DNA, the CDR3 is TGTGCCAGCAGTACCCAACAGGTACCGAACACTGAAGCTTTCTTT. Translating gives CASSTQQVPNTEAFF.

In this sample, this clone turned up once. V gene TRBV10-3 combines with J gene TRBJ2-7; 11 bases are shared with TRBD2. The CDR3 extends over 18 amino acids. The junction had 15 bases not matched to a gene; V was cut back by 6 bases and J by 2 bases. Germline V gene data show CDR1 as ENHRY and CDR2 as SYGVKD. The DNA for the CDR3 is TGTGCCATCAGGCCCAGCATTTACGGGACTAGCGGAACCTACGAGCAGTACTTC. Translation gives CAIRPSIYGTSGTYEQYF.

The chain employs TRBV5-1 and TRBJ2-5; the D gene is possibly TRBD2 (6 bases). Germline CDR1 reads SGHRS; CDR2 reads YFSETQ. Trimming shortened V by 1 base and J by 4 bases, and 20 bases separated the two germline ends. CDR3 size: 17 residues. CDR3 amino acids: CASSLYSDGAGGETQYF. In DNA, the CDR3 is TGCGCCAGCAGCTTGTACAGCGATGGCGCCGGGGGAGAGACCCAGTACTTC.

The chain has TRBV10-2 and TRBJ2-7; no definite D call. Germline CDR1 and CDR2: WSHSY and SAAADI. V lost 2 bases to trimming and J lost 3 bases, with 11 bases between them. The CDR3 spans 14 residues. The CDR3 sequence: CASSEAGIFYEQYF. CDR3 in DNA: TGCGCCAGCAGTGAGGCAGGTATTTTCTACGAGCAGTACTTC.

V gene TRBV6-5 combines with J gene TRBJ1-2; D is perhaps TRBD1 (6 bases). Germline values: CDR1 MNHEY, CDR2 SVGAGI. The CDR3 runs 13 residues. V lost 6 bases and J lost 6, with 14 bases in between. CDR3 nucleotides: TGTGCCAGCAGGCTATTGGGGGCAGATGGCTACACCTTC. Translating it yields CASRLLGADGYTF.

The genes are TRBV2 and TRBJ1-2; a weak D match, TRBD1 (6 bases). Germline values: CDR1 SNHLY, CDR2 FYNNEI. The V end was cut by 2 bases, the J end by 2 bases, with 12 bases between. This CDR3 has 15 residues. CDR3 sequence (DNA): TGTGCCAGCAGTGAATACCAGGGGACGAACTATGGCTACACCTTC. Residues: CASSEYQGTNYGYTF.

This clone was counted a single time. The CDR3 region has the DNA TGTGCCAGCAGGGGACAGGGCGAAGGGAGCAATCAGCCCCAGCATTTT. Amino acid sequence: CASRGQGEGSNQPQHF. This chain joins TRBV6-6 and TRBJ1-5, with 9 bases matching TRBD1. V lost 6 bases, J lost 1 base, and 7 bases stayed unmatched. CDR3 length: 16 residues. Germline V gene sequence: CDR1 MNHNY, CDR2 SVGAGI (reference sequence).

This clone has just a few counts. The chain carries TRBV6-4 and TRBJ2-1, with TRBD1 as a possible D gene (6 bases). Germline assignment: CDR1 MRHNA and CDR2 SNTAGT. This CDR3 region has 13 residues. V lost 4 bases to trimming and J lost 9 bases, with 13 bases between them. CDR3 bases: TGTGCCAGCAGTGCCGGAACAGGGACTGAGCAGTTCTTC. Translating it yields CASSAGTGTEQFF.

This clone was recorded once. The chain couples TRBV7-9 to TRBJ1-5, with 9 nucleotides matching TRBD1. Germline CDR1 is SEHNR and CDR2 is FQNEAQ (reference sequence). Trimming removed 8 bases from V and 7 bases from J; junction bases left unmatched: 9. The CDR3 is 14 amino acids. CDR3 sequence: CASGQGTGYQPQHF. For the CDR3, the DNA is TGTGCCAGCGGACAGGGGACCGGGTACCAGCCCCAGCATTTT.

The V gene is TRBV5-1, the J gene TRBJ2-3; D may be TRBD1 (6 bases). Per germline, CDR1 SGHRS and CDR2 YFSETQ. This CDR3 has 14 amino acids. The germline V and J ends were trimmed by 0 bases and 4 bases, with 9 bases remaining between them. The CDR3 spells CASSLGGLPDTQYF. The CDR3 coding sequence is TGCGCCAGCAGCTTGGGGGGGCTCCCAGATACGCAGTATTTT.

The V call is TRBV7-8, the J call TRBJ2-3; unclear D gene. Germline assignment: CDR1 SGHVS and CDR2 FQNEAQ. The CDR3 length is 14 residues. V was cut by 4 bases and J by 0 bases, with 8 bases left in between. The CDR3 DNA is TGTGCCAGCAGCTCCAAGACTAGCACAGATACGCAGTATTTT. It is translated as CASSSKTSTDTQYF.

The V gene is TRBV7-3, the J gene TRBJ2-1; 8 positions agree with TRBD2. The germline V gene has CDR1 SGHTA and CDR2 FQGTGA. There are 16 residues in the CDR3. The ends lost 5 bases at V and 5 bases at J; junction bases unmatched: 11. CDR3 amino acids: CASSPQGTSGNNEQFF. In DNA form, the CDR3 reads TGTGCCAGCAGCCCCCAAGGTACTAGCGGAAACAATGAGCAGTTCTTC.

V gene TRBV4-2 combines with J gene TRBJ2-7; 7 bases are a match to TRBD1. The length of the CDR3 is 16 residues. Trimming took 4 bases from V and 3 from J; bases not matched to a gene: 12. CDR1 is LGHNA and CDR2 is YNFKEQ in the germline V gene. The CDR3 DNA is TGTGCCAGCAGCCCTAAGGGGGCCCTGACGATCTACGAGCAGTACTTC. Protein sequence: CASSPKGALTIYEQYF.

This clone was found once. The V call is TRBV6-5, the J call TRBJ2-7; perhaps TRBD2 as D (7 bases). From germline, CDR1 is MNHEY and CDR2 SVGAGI. V was cut by 4 bases and J by 3 bases, with 16 bases left in between. This CDR3 has 15 residues. The CDR3 here is CASSSLAGAFYEQYF. CDR3 DNA: TGTGCCAGCAGTTCCCTCGCGGGGGCGTTCTACGAGCAGTACTTC.

This chain connects TRBV7-8 to TRBJ2-7, with 8 bases identical to TRBD1. The CDR3 is made up of 16 amino acids. The germline gives CDR1 SGHVS, CDR2 FQNEAQ. V trimming: 0 bases; J trimming: 0 bases; junction bases outside the gene matches: 4. CDR3 bases: TGTGCCAGCAGCTTAGCTCCCAGGGGGCTCTCCTACGAGCAGTACTTC. Residues: CASSLAPRGLSYEQYF.

The rearrangement links TRBV12-3 or TRBV12-4 to TRBJ2-7, with 9 bases aligning to TRBD1. The V segment lost 3 bases and the J segment 6 bases; nucleotides outside the gene matches: 3. The CDR3 contains 13 residues. The DNA for the CDR3 is TGTGCCAGCAGTTTCCGGGACAGGGCCGAGCAGTACTTC. Its protein is CASSFRDRAEQYF.

CDR3 amino acids: CASSTSGINNEQFF. CDR3 in DNA: TGCGCCAGCAGCACTAGCGGGATTAACAATGAGCAGTTCTTC. V usage is TRBV5-1 and J usage is TRBJ2-1; 10 bases are a match to TRBD2. The CDR3 extends over 14 amino acids. Germline V CDR1 and CDR2: SGHRS, YFSETQ. The V segment lost 4 bases and the J segment 5 bases; nucleotides outside the gene matches: 3.

The genes are TRBV6-1 and TRBJ2-5; D perhaps matches TRBD2 (5 bases). Germline loops: CDR1 MNHNS, CDR2 SASEGT. The CDR3 is 13 residues long. V lost 3 bases and J 7 bases, leaving 12 bases between the germline ends. In nucleotides, the CDR3 is TGTGCCAGCAGTGATTGGGGAGTTGGGACCCAGTACTTC. Translating it yields CASSDWGVGTQYF.

This clone was found a few times. The gene calls are TRBV6-2 or TRBV6-3 and TRBJ2-2, with a weak D call TRBD1 (5 bases). Germline CDR1 reads MNHEY; CDR2 reads SVGEGT. The CDR3 is 12 amino acids. Trimming removed 6 bases at V and 6 bases at J, with 8 bases between. The CDR3 DNA sequence: TGTGCCAGCAGCCCCAGGGCCGGGGAGCTGTTTTTT. Residues: CASSPRAGELFF.

The chain recombines TRBV19 with TRBJ2-7; no reliable D call. The germline V and J ends were trimmed by 2 bases and 5 bases, with 13 bases remaining between them. CDR1 is LNHDA and CDR2 is SQIVND in the germline V gene (reference sequence). The CDR3 consists of 14 residues. CDR3 in DNA: TGTGCCAGTAGTATATACGGAGTCCAAGACGAGCAGTACTTC. Encoded protein: CASSIYGVQDEQYF. Using reference TRBV19 and TRBJ2-7 for the parts outside the CDR3, the full variable domain is DGGITQSPKYLFRKEGQNVTLSCEQNLNHDAMYWYRQDPGQGLRLIYYSQIVNDFQKGDIAEGYSVSREKKESFPLTVTSAQKNPTAFYLCASSIYGVQDEQYFGPGTRLTVT.

The rearrangement uses TRBV18 and TRBJ2-3; 7 bases fit TRBD1. J lost 5 bases, V lost 4 bases, and 6 bases had no gene match. CDR1 and CDR2 (germline): KGHSH, LQKENI. The CDR3 is 14 residues long. In nucleotides, the CDR3 is TGTGCCAGCTCACTAACAGGGGTAGGAGATACGCAGTATTTT. This encodes CASSLTGVGDTQYF.

This chain joins TRBV30 and TRBJ2-7; the D gene is possibly TRBD1 (6 bases). The CDR3 is 13 amino acids. V was cut by 0 bases and J by 9 bases, with 15 bases left in between. Germline values: CDR1 GTSNPN, CDR2 SVGIG (reference sequence). CDR3 coding DNA: TGTGCCTGGAGTGTATCTGGGGACAAGGGGCAGTACTTC. The encoded protein is CAWSVSGDKGQYF.

The genes are TRBV11-2 and TRBJ2-7; 8 positions agree with TRBD2. This CDR3 is 13 amino acids long. V lost 6 bases to trimming and J lost 2 bases; unmatched junction nucleotides: 3. CDR1 is SGHAT and CDR2 is FQNNGV in the germline V gene. The CDR3 sequence: CASRKTSAYEQYF. CDR3 DNA sequence: TGTGCCAGCAGGAAGACTAGCGCCTACGAGCAGTACTTC.

The rearrangement uses TRBV6-5 and TRBJ1-4; D call uncertain. V dropped 5 bases and J dropped 0 bases, with 10 bases sitting between them. The CDR3 spans 15 residues. Per germline, CDR1 MNHEY and CDR2 SVGAGI. CDR3 in amino acids: CASSTLSATNEKLFF. CDR3 sequence (DNA): TGTGCCAGCAGTACCCTCAGTGCAACTAATGAAAAACTGTTTTTT.

The chain recombines TRBV5-6 with TRBJ1-1; no reliable D call. Germline-derived CDR1 and CDR2 are SGHDT and YYEEEE. The ends were cut back, 2 bases at V and 1 base at J, with 18 bases in the middle. This CDR3 is 17 amino acids long. CDR3 DNA: TGTGCCAGCAGCTTCGATGTAGGGAGGGTCAAGAACACTGAAGCTTTCTTT. Protein product: CASSFDVGRVKNTEAFF.

The CDR3 region has the DNA TGTGCCAGCAGTTTAAACGGCGGGGGTAGGGCAGATACGCAGTATTTT. Its translation: CASSLNGGGRADTQYF. The V call is TRBV27, the J call TRBJ2-3, with TRBD2 matching over 7 bases. Germline-derived CDR1 and CDR2 are MNHEY and SMNVEV (reference sequence). V shed 2 bases, J shed 4 bases, and the junction held 9 bases outside the gene matches. This CDR3 comprises 16 residues.

The gene calls are TRBV30 and TRBJ2-2; 8 nucleotides match TRBD1. Germline-derived CDR1 and CDR2 are GTSNPN and SVGIG (reference sequence). This CDR3 has 15 amino acids. The V segment lost 7 bases and the J segment 4 bases; nucleotides outside the gene matches: 11. CDR3: CAYRNGQGSTGELFF. CDR3 in DNA: TGTGCCTACCGAAACGGACAGGGTAGCACCGGGGAGCTGTTTTTT.

This chain joins TRBV9 and TRBJ2-2, with D maybe TRBD2 (6 bases). The germline V gene encodes CDR1 SGDLS and CDR2 YYNGEE. The V end lost 1 base, the J end lost 1 base, and 17 bases lay between the germline ends. This CDR3 is built from 18 residues. CDR3 coding DNA: TGTGCCAGCAGCGTAAGTCTCACGGGGGACGTGAACACCGGGGAGCTGTTTTTT. Translated, it gives CASSVSLTGDVNTGELFF.

The rearrangement joins TRBV6-5 to TRBJ2-6, with D tentatively TRBD2 (7 bases). CDR3 length: 16 amino acids. Looked up from germline, CDR1 is MNHEY and CDR2 is SVGAGI. Trimming took 2 bases from V and 2 from J, leaving 10 bases between them. The CDR3 DNA reads as TGTGCCAGCAGTTACACGGGGGGCCCTGGGGCCAACGTCCTGACTTTC. It encodes CASSYTGGPGANVLTF.

CDR3 coding DNA: TGTGCCAGCAGCCAAGCCGGGACAGGGGATGTAGTTCGTGAAAAACTGTTTTTT. Its protein product is CASSQAGTGDVVREKLFF. The V gene is TRBV4-2, the J gene TRBJ1-4, with 10 bases aligning to TRBD1. After removal of 1 base from V and 7 bases from J, the junction contained 12 bases not matched to a gene. CDR3 size: 18 residues. Germline loops: CDR1 LGHNA, CDR2 YNFKEQ.